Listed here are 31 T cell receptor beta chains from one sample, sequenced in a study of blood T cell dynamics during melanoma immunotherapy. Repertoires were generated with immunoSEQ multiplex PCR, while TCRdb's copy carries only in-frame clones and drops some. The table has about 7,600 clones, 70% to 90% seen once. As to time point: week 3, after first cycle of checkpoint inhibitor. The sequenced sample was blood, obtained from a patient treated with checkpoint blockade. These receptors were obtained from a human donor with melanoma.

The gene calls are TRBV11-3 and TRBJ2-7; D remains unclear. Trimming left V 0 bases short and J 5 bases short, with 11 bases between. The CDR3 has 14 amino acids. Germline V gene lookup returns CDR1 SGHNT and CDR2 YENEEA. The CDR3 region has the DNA TGTGCCAGCAGCTTAGAAACGGTGACGCACGAGCAGTACGTC. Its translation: CASSLETVTHEQYV.

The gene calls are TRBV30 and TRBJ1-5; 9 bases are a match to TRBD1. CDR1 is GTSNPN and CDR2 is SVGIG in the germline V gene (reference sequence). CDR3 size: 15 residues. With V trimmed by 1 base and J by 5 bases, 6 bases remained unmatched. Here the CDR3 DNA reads TGTGCCTGGAGTGGGGGACAGGGCTATGATCAGCCCCAGCATTTT. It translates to CAWSGGQGYDQPQHF.

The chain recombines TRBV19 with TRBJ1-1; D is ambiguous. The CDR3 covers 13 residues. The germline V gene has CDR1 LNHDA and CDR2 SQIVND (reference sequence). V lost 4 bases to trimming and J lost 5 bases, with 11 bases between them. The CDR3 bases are TGTGCCAGTAGTACCCCCGGCGAGACTGAAGCTTTCTTT. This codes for CASSTPGETEAFF.

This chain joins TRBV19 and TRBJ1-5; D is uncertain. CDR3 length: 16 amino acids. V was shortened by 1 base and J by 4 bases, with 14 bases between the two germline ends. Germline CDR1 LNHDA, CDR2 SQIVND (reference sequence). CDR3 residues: CASSIGYRSGNQPQHF. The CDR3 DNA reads TGTGCCAGTAGTATAGGCTACAGATCCGGAAATCAGCCCCAGCATTTT.

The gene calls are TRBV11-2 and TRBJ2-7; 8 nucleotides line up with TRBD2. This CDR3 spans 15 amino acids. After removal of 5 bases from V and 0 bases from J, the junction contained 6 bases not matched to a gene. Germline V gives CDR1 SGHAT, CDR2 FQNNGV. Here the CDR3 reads CASSPGRGLSYEQYF. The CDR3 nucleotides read TGTGCCAGCAGCCCCGGGAGGGGACTCTCCTACGAGCAGTACTTC.

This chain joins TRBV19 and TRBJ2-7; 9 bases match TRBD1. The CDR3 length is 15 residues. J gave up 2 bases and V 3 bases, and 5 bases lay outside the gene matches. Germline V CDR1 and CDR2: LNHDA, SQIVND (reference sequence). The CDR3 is CASSIVGDRAYEQYF. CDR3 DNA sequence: TGTGCCAGTAGTATTGTTGGGGACAGGGCCTACGAGCAGTACTTC.

For the CDR3, the DNA is TGTGCCGGCACAGATACGCAGTATTTT. As protein: CAGTDTQYF. The V gene is TRBV27, the J gene TRBJ2-3; D is unclear. The CDR3 covers 9 residues. Trimming removed 11 bases from V and 1 base from J, with 1 base in between. Germline V lookup: CDR1 MNHEY, CDR2 SMNVEV (reference sequence).

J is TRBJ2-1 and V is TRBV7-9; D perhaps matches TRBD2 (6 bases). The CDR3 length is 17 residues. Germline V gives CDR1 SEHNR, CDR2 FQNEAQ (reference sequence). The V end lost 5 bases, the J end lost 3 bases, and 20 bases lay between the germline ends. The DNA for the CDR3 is TGTGCCAGCAGCCCGGGGAGACTAGGGAGTCTCTACAATGAGCAGTTCTTC. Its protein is CASSPGRLGSLYNEQFF.

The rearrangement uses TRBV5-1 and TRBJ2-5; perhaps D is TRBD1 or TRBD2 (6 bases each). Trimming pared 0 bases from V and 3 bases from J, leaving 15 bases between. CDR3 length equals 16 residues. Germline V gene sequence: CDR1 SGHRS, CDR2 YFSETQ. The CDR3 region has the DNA TGCGCCAGCAGCTTGGGCTCCGGGGGCCTGGAAGAGACCCAGTACTTC. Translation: CASSLGSGGLEETQYF.

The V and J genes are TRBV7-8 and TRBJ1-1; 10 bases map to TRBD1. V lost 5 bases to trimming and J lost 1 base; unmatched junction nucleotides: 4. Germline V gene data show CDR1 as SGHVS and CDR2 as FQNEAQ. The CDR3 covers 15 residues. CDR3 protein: CASSQDRGQNTEAFF. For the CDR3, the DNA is TGTGCCAGCAGCCAAGACAGGGGGCAGAACACTGAAGCTTTCTTT. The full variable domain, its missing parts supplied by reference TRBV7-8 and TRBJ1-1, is GAGVSQSPRYKVAKRGQDVALRCDPISGHVSLFWYQQALGQGPEFLTYFQNEAQLDKSGLPSDRFFAERPEGSVSTLKIQRTQQEDSAVYLCASSQDRGQNTEAFFGQGTRLTVV.

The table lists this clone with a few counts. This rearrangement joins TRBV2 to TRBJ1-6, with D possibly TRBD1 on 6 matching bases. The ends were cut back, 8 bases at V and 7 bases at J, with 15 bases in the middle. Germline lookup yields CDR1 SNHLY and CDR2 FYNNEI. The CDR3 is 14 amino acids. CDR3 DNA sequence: TGTGCCAGCTTACGGGGGCTTCAGAATTCACCCCTCCACTTT. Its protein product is CASLRGLQNSPLHF.

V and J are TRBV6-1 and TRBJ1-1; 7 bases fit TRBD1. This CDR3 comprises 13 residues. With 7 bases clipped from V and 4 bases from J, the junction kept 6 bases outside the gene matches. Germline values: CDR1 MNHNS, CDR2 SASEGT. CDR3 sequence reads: CASTMTGITEAFF. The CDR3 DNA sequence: TGTGCCAGCACCATGACAGGGATCACTGAAGCTTTCTTT.

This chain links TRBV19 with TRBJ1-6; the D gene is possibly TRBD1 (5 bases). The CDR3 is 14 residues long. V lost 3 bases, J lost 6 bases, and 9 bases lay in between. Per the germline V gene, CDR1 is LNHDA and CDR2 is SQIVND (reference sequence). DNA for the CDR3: TGTGCCAGTAGTATTGAGACAGCTAATTCACCCCTCCACTTT. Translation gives CASSIETANSPLHF.

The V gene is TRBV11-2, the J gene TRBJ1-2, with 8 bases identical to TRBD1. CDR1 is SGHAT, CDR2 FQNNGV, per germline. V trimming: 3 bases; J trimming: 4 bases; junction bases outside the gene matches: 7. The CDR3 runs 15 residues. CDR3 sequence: CASSFGQGGSYGYTF. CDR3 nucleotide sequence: TGTGCCAGCAGCTTCGGACAGGGAGGGAGCTATGGCTACACCTTC. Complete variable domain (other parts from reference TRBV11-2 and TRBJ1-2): EAGVAQSPRYKIIEKRQSVAFWCNPISGHATLYWYQQILGQGPKLLIQFQNNGVVDDSQLPKDRFSAERLKGVDSTLKIQPAKLEDSAVYLCASSFGQGGSYGYTFGSGTRLTVV.

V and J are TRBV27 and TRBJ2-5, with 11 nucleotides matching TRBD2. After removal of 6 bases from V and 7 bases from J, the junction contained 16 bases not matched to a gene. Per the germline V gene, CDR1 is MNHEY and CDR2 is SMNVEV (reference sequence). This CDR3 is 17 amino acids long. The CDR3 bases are TGTGCCAGCAGCCTGGTGTCCCTAGCGGGAGGAGTTGGGACCCAGTACTTC. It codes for CASSLVSLAGGVGTQYF.

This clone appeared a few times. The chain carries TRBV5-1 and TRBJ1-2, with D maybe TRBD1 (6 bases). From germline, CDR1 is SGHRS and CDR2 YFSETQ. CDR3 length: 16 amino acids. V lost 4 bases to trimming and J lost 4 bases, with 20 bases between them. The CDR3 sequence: CASSLTGGGRSYGYTF. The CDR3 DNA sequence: TGCGCCAGCAGCCTAACAGGCGGGGGGCGAAGCTATGGCTACACCTTC.

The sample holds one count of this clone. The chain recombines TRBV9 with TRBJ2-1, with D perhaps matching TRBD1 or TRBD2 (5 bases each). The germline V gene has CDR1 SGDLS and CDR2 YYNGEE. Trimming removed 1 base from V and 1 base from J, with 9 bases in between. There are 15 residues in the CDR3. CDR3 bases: TGTGCCAGCAGCGTATTGGGGGATTCCTACAATGAGCAGTTCTTC. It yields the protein CASSVLGDSYNEQFF.

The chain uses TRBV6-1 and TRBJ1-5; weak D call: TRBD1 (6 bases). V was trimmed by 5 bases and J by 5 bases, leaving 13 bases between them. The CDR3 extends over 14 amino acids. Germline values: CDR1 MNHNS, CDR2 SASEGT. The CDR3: CASSLDSRDQPQHF. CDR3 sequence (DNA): TGTGCCAGCAGTCTGGACAGCCGGGATCAGCCCCAGCATTTT.

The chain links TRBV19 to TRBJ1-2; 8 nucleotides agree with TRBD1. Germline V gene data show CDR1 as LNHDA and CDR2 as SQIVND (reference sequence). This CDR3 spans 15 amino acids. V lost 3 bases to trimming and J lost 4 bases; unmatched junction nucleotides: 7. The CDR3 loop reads CASSIPGGTGYGYTF. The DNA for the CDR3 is TGTGCCAGTAGTATCCCGGGAGGGACAGGCTATGGCTACACCTTC.

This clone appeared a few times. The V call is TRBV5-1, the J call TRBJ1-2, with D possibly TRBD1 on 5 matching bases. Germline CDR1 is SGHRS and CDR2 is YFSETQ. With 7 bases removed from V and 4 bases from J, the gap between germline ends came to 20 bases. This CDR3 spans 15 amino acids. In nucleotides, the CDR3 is TGCGCCAGCGGCACTACCGGGACGGCAGCCTATGGCTACACCTTC. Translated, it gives CASGTTGTAAYGYTF.

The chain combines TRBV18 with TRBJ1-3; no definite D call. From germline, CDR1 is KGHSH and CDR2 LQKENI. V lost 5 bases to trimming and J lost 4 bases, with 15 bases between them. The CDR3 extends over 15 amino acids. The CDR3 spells CASSSGRTGGNTIYF. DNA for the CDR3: TGTGCCAGCTCATCCGGACGGACTGGCGGAAACACCATATATTTT.

The CDR3 here is CASSFWANQPQHF. The CDR3 DNA reads TGTGCCAGCAGCTTCTGGGCGAATCAGCCCCAGCATTTT. The chain combines TRBV2 with TRBJ1-5; D unresolved. Germline CDR1 is SNHLY and CDR2 is FYNNEI. The CDR3 has 13 amino acids. With 6 bases removed from V and 4 bases from J, the gap between germline ends came to 10 bases.

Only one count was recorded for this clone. For the CDR3, the DNA is TGTGCCAGCAGTTATGTGCGGACCGGGGGGGGCTATGGCTACACCTTC. Encoded protein: CASSYVRTGGGYGYTF. V gene TRBV6-5 combines with J gene TRBJ1-2; D perhaps matches TRBD1 (5 bases). Trimming pared 3 bases from V and 4 bases from J, leaving 18 bases between. Germline V CDR1 and CDR2: MNHEY, SVGAGI. The CDR3 is 16 residues long.

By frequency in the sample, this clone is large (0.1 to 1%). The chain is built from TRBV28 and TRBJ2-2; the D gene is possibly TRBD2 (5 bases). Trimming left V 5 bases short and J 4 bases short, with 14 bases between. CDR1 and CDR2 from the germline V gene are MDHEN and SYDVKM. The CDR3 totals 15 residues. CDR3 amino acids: CASSPLTGGTGELFF. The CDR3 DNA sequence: TGTGCCAGCAGTCCTCTCACCGGAGGCACCGGGGAGCTGTTTTTT.

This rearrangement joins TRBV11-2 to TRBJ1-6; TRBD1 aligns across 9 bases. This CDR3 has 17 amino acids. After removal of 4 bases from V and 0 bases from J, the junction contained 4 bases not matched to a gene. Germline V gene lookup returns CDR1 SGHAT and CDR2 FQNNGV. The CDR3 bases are TGTGCCAGCAGCTGGGACAGGGTCATCTCCTATAATTCACCCCTCCACTTT. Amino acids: CASSWDRVISYNSPLHF. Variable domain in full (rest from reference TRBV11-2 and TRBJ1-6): EAGVAQSPRYKIIEKRQSVAFWCNPISGHATLYWYQQILGQGPKLLIQFQNNGVVDDSQLPKDRFSAERLKGVDSTLKIQPAKLEDSAVYLCASSWDRVISYNSPLHFGNGTRLTVT.

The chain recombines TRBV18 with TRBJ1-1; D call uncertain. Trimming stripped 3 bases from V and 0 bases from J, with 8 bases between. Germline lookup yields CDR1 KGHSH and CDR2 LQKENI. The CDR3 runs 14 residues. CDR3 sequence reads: CASSPQVMNTEAFF. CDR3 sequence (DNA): TGTGCCAGCTCACCTCAGGTAATGAACACTGAAGCTTTCTTT.

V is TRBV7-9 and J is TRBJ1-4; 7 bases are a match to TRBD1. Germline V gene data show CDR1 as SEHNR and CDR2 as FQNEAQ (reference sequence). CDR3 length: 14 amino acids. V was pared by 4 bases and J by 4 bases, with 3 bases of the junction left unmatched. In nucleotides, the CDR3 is TGTGCCAGCAGCTACAGGGGTAATAATGAAAAACTGTTTTTT. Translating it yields CASSYRGNNEKLFF.

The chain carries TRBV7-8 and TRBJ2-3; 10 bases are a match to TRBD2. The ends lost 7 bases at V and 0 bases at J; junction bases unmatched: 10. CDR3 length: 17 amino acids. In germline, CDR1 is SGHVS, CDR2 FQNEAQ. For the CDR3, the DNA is TGTGCCAGCACTCGACTAGCGGGCTACCCTAGCACAGATACGCAGTATTTT. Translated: CASTRLAGYPSTDTQYF.

The DNA of the CDR3 is TGTGCCTGGAGTCTCGCAGTCGGTGGCTACACCTTC. This codes for CAWSLAVGGYTF. The chain couples TRBV30 to TRBJ1-2; D is unclear. The germline V gene encodes CDR1 GTSNPN and CDR2 SVGIG (reference sequence). The CDR3 extends over 12 amino acids. V gave up 2 bases and J gave up 7 bases, with 11 bases separating them. The full variable domain, with the rest looked up from reference TRBV30 and TRBJ1-2, is SQTIHQWPATLVQPVGSPLSLECTVEGTSNPNLYWYRQAAGRGLQLLFYSVGIGQISSEVPQNLSASRPQDRQFILSSKKLLLSDSGFYLCAWSLAVGGYTFGSGTRLTVV.

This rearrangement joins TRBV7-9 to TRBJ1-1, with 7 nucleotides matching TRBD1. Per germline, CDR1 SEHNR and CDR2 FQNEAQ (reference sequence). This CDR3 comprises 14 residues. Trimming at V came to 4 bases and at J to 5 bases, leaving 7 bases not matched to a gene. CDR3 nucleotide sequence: TGTGCCAGCAGCTCGCGACAGGGAAGGACTGAAGCTTTCTTT. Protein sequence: CASSSRQGRTEAFF.

CDR3 DNA sequence: TGCGCCAGCAGCTTGGCCGGAACCTCTGGGGCCAACGTCCTGACTTTC. Translating it yields CASSLAGTSGANVLTF. The chain combines TRBV5-1 with TRBJ2-6, with D unclear. The CDR3 runs 16 residues. Trimming removed 0 bases from V and 0 bases from J, with 7 bases in between. The V gene's germline CDR1 is SGHRS and CDR2 YFSETQ.